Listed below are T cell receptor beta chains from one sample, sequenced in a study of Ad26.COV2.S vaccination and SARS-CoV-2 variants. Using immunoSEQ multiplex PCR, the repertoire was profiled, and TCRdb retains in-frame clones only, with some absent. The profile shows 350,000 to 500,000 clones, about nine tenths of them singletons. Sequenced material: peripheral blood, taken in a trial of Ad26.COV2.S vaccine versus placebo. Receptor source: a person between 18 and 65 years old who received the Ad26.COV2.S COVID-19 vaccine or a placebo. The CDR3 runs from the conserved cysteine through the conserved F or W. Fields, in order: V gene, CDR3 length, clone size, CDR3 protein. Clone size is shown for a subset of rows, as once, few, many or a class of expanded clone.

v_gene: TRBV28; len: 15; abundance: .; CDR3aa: CASSFERGPGTEAFF
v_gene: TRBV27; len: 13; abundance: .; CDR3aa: CASSRKGADTQYF
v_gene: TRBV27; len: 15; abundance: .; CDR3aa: CASIWTSGIYNEQFF
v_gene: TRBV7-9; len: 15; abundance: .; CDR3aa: CASSPWDREDEKLFF
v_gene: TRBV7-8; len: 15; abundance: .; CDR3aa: CASSWTSGSADTQYF
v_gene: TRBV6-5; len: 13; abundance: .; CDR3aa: CASQDTSNEKLFF
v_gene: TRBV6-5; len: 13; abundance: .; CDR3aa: CASSYRGNTEAFF
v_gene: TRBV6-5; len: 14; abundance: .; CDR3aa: CASSRGREYQSQHF
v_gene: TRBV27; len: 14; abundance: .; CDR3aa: CASSYALGATEAFF
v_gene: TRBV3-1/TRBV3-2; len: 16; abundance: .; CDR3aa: CASSQDDPWPSYEQYF
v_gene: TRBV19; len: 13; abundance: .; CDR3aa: CASSSSYTDTQYF
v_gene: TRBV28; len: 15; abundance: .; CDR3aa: CASSSGLLGWNEQYF
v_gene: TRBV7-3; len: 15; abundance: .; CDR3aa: CASSLSGSGDTEAFF
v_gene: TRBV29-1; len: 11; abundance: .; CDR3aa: CSIRGPDTQYF
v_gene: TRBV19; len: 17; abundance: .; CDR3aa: CASSINRDRVYSGELFF
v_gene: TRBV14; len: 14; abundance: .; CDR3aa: CASSPMGATYGYTF
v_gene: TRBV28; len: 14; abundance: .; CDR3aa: CAGSQEPNTGELFF
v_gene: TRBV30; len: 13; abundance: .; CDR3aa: CARRRPGTKEQYF
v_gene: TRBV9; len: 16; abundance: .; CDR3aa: CASSFGGTALGNTIYF
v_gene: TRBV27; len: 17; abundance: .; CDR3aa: CASSSRDRSSYNSPLHF
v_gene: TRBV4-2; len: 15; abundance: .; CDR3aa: CASSPGTSGMGEQFF
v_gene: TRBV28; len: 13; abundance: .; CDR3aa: CASSFSVWNTIYF
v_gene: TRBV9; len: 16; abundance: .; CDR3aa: CASSLSSRGIGDTIYF
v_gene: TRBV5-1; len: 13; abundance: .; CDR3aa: CASSRTDGGEQYF
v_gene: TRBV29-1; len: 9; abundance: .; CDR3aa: CSVPVPEFF
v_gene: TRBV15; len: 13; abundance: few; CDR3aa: CATSRVTGNTIYF
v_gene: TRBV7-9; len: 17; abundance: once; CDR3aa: CASSWGLQGALNTEAFF
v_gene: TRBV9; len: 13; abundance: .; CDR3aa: CASNRAGNTEAFF
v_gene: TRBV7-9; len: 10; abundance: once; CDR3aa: CASSSSSQHF
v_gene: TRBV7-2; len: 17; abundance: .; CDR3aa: CASSLKLGPAGSYEQYF
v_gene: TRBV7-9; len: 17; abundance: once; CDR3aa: CASSPSGKGRSTDTQYF
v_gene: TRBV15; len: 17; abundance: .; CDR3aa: CATSREGGQGEGTEAFF
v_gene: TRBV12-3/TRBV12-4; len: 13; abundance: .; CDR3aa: CASSFSGNEKLFF
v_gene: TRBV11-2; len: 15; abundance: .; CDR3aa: CASSLEWDRSYEQYF
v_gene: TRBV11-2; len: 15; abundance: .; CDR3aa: CASSLAGHGAEKLFF